This is a list of T cell receptor beta chains from one sample in a study of neoadjuvant nivolumab and ipilimumab in lung cancer. Some clones are missing from TCRdb's copy, which holds only in-frame ones; the method was immunoSEQ multiplex PCR. The table lists over 4,000 clones, around 79% of them singletons. The sample consisted of tumor tissue, taken after neoadjuvant nivolumab, alone or with ipilimumab, at or shortly before surgery. The receptors derive from an adult with non-small cell lung cancer. CDR3s include the opening cysteine and the closing phenylalanine or tryptophan. The order of the fields is J gene, V gene, D gene, clone size, CDR3 protein, CDR3 DNA. D genes are given only for firm matches. Only part of the rows carry a size: once, few, many, or a class if the clone is expanded.

>TRBJ2-1|TRBV5-1|-|-
CASSLASMDDEQFF
TGCGCCAGCAGCTTGGCTTCCATGGACGATGAGCAGTTCTTC
>TRBJ1-5|TRBV28|TRBD1|-
CASSSQGAGNQPQHF
TGTGCCAGCAGCAGCCAGGGGGCGGGCAATCAGCCCCAGCATTTT
>TRBJ1-1|TRBV6-5|-|-
CASLGAWPEAFF
TGTGCCAGTTTGGGGGCATGGCCTGAAGCTTTCTTT
>TRBJ2-1|TRBV6-1|TRBD2|-
CASTLGGLAWQFF
TGTGCCAGCACCCTAGGGGGACTAGCGTGGCAGTTCTTC
>TRBJ2-5|TRBV28|TRBD1|-
CASSFHRGKTQYF
TGTGCCAGCAGTTTTCACAGGGGAAAGACCCAGTACTTC
>TRBJ1-2|TRBV14|TRBD1|-
CASSFGQGRDGYTF
TGTGCCAGCAGCTTCGGACAGGGACGTGATGGCTACACCTTC
>TRBJ1-5|TRBV7-2|-|once
CASSLDYGSYSNQPQHF
TGTGCCAGCAGCTTAGATTACGGCTCCTATAGCAATCAGCCCCAGCATTTT
>TRBJ2-3|TRBV4-1|-|-
CASSQGNNAGADTQYF
TGCGCCAGCAGCCAAGGGAACAATGCCGGGGCAGATACGCAGTATTTT
>TRBJ1-1|TRBV5-6|-|once
CASSLALQNTEAFF
TGTGCCAGCAGCCTCGCGCTACAGAACACTGAAGCTTTCTTT
>TRBJ1-1|TRBV15|TRBD1|-
CATSTNRGRESTEAFF
TGTGCCACCAGTACTAACAGGGGGCGAGAATCCACTGAAGCTTTCTTT
>TRBJ2-2|TRBV11-2|-|few
CASSFRDPRTGELFF
TGTGCCAGCAGCTTCAGGGACCCGAGAACCGGGGAGCTGTTTTTT
>TRBJ2-5|TRBV5-4|TRBD2|-
CASSPERGGHQETQYF
TGTGCCAGCAGCCCAGAGCGGGGGGGCCATCAGGAGACCCAGTACTTC
>TRBJ2-3|TRBV19|TRBD2|-
CASRTSGGTDTQYF
TGTGCCAGTAGGACTAGCGGGGGCACAGATACGCAGTATTTT
>TRBJ1-1|TRBV11-2|-|-
CASSLWGTSKNTEAFF
TGTGCCAGCAGCTTATGGGGGACGAGCAAAAACACTGAAGCTTTCTTT
>TRBJ1-1|TRBV28|TRBD1|-
CASSTNRGGGTEAFF
TGTGCCAGCAGTACAAACAGGGGCGGCGGGACTGAAGCTTTCTTT
>TRBJ2-1|TRBV6-5|TRBD1|-
CASSSGTGGNEQFF
TGTGCCAGCAGCTCCGGGACAGGGGGCAATGAGCAGTTCTTC
>TRBJ2-5|TRBV10-3|-|few
CAISDPFDQETQYF
TGTGCCATCAGTGACCCCTTTGATCAAGAGACCCAGTACTTC
>TRBJ2-7|TRBV18|-|-
CASSPMGTTTSYEQYF
TGTGCCAGCTCACCAATGGGGACAACCACCTCCTACGAGCAGTACTTC
>TRBJ2-1|TRBV5-4|TRBD2|-
CASSFGLAGGPSNEQFF
TGTGCCAGCAGCTTCGGACTAGCGGGGGGGCCTAGTAATGAGCAGTTCTTC
>TRBJ1-5|TRBV5-5|-|-
CASSLDPTRVSNQPQHF
TGTGCCAGCAGCTTGGACCCGACAAGGGTTAGCAATCAGCCCCAGCATTTT
>TRBJ1-4|TRBV15|-|-
CATSLGSRESEKLFF
TGTGCCACCAGCCTTGGGTCCAGGGAGAGCGAAAAACTGTTTTTT
>TRBJ2-3|TRBV11-2|-|-
CASSWGDTQYF
TGTGCCAGCAGCTGGGGGGATACGCAGTATTTT
>TRBJ1-1|TRBV19|-|-
CASSRSDTLNTEAFF
TGTGCCAGTAGTAGATCGGACACCCTTAACACTGAAGCTTTCTTT
>TRBJ2-7|TRBV7-2|TRBD1|-
CASSSSGTDPYEQYF
TGTGCCAGCAGCTCCTCTGGGACAGACCCCTACGAGCAGTACTTC
>TRBJ1-3|TRBV18|-|-
CASSPQTAPQDAIYF
TGTGCCAGCTCACCACAGACAGCCCCACAGGACGCCATATATTTT
>TRBJ1-5|TRBV29-1|-|-
CSVKEGDQPQHF
TGCAGCGTTAAGGAGGGCGACCAGCCCCAGCATTTT
>TRBJ2-3|TRBV10-1|-|-
CASSDPGTDTQYF
TGCGCCAGCAGTGACCCAGGCACAGATACGCAGTATTTT
>TRBJ1-5|TRBV6-1|TRBD1|once
CASSDPTGGNQPQHF
TGTGCCAGCAGTGACCCTACAGGGGGCAATCAGCCCCAGCATTTT
>TRBJ1-2|TRBV6-1|-|few
CASSVFGDYGYTF
TGTGCCAGCAGTGTTTTCGGGGACTATGGCTACACCTTC
>TRBJ1-1|TRBV6-1|-|-
CASSEPSRRGKKAFF
TGTGCCAGCAGTGAACCCAGCCGACGGGGGAAGAAGGCTTTCTTT
>TRBJ2-6|TRBV27|-|-
CASSLLQGSGANVLTF
TGTGCCAGCAGCCTTTTACAGGGCTCTGGGGCCAACGTCCTGACTTTC
>TRBJ2-7|TRBV7-2|-|-
CASSSGTPYEQYF
TGTGCCAGCAGCTCCGGGACCCCCTACGAGCAGTACTTC
>TRBJ1-3|TRBV5-4|-|-
CASSQQVRGSGNTIYF
TGTGCCAGCAGCCAACAAGTGAGGGGGTCTGGAAACACCATATATTTT
>TRBJ2-7|TRBV10-3|-|-
CAISGSKFGSYEQYF
TGTGCCATCAGTGGTTCAAAATTCGGGTCCTACGAGCAGTACTTC
>TRBJ1-3|TRBV9|TRBD1|large
CASSFPTGGTPGNTIYF
TGTGCCAGCAGCTTCCCGACAGGGGGTACCCCGGGAAACACCATATATTTT
>TRBJ1-1|TRBV2|TRBD1|-
CASRPTGGTEAFF
TGTGCCAGCAGGCCTACAGGGGGCACTGAAGCTTTCTTT
>TRBJ2-3|TRBV6-5|-|-
CASSPPNTDTQYF
TGTGCCAGCAGCCCCCCCAACACAGATACGCAGTATTTT
>TRBJ1-2|TRBV7-9|-|-
CASSLGRGHGYTF
TGTGCCAGCAGCTTAGGCAGGGGCCATGGCTACACCTTC
>TRBJ1-1|TRBV20-1|-|-
CRACGATEAFF
TGCAGGGCCTGTGGGGCGACTGAAGCTTTCTTT
>TRBJ1-5|TRBV10-3|-|-
CAISESSRSNQPQHF
TGTGCCATCAGTGAGTCTAGTCGGAGCAATCAGCCCCAGCATTTT
>TRBJ1-2|TRBV4-1|TRBD1|-
CASSQVPGTGEGYTF
TGCGCCAGCAGCCAAGTCCCTGGGACAGGGGAAGGCTACACCTTC
>TRBJ1-2|TRBV5-6|-|-
CASSFWSTFYGYTF
TGTGCCAGCAGCTTCTGGTCAACTTTCTATGGCTACACCTTC
>TRBJ2-7|TRBV10-1|-|-
CASTTQGWYEQYF
TGCGCCAGCACTACGCAGGGGTGGTACGAGCAGTACTTC
>TRBJ2-7|TRBV7-9|-|-
CASSPPESYEQYF
TGTGCCAGCAGCCCCCCGGAATCCTACGAGCAGTACTTC
>TRBJ2-3|TRBV5-1|-|-
CASSLGERSYTDTQYF
TGCGCCAGCAGCTTAGGGGAGCGGAGCTACACAGATACGCAGTATTTT